This T cell receptor beta chain comes out of a study of T cells in Graves' hyperthyroidism and ophthalmopathy. RNA transcripts gave rise to amplified TCR beta CDR3 regions. RT-PCR in the first round (using the HTBI primer set) targeted the TCR CDR3. TCRdb recomputed calls from the multiplex PCR reads with MiXCR, one row per CDR3 protein. Of around 280,000 distinct CDR3 sequences in the sample, 12% to 15% were seen once. Per the germline V gene, CDR1 is MGHRA and CDR2 is YSYEKL. The J segment lost 14 bases and the V segment lost 3 bases, leaving 9 bases of the junction unmatched. This CDR3 contains 13 residues. The definition of stable Graves' hyperthyroidism was no ophthalmopathy progression within 18 months. Patients showing uncontrolled infection, other autoimmune disease, pregnancy or lactation were ineligible. Diagnosis rested on symptoms, serum thyroxine and TRAb, thyroid ultrasound, and orbital computed tomography.

The source is a woman in her thirties or forties with Graves' hyperthyroidism. This chain connects TRBV4-1 to TRBJ2-1; 8 positions match TRBD2. The material sequenced was blood. CDR3 coding DNA: TGCGCCAGCAGCCAGAGCGAGCGGGAGATGGAGTTCTTC. It codes for CASSQSEREMEFF.